Below, 5 T cell receptor beta chains from the same sample are listed, as sequenced in a study of PD-1 blockade in mismatch repair-deficient tumors. Method: immunoSEQ multiplex PCR; TCRdb's copy keeps in-frame clones and lacks some. The table lists some 110,000 clones, about 74% of them singletons. The sample in question was peripheral blood, obtained 60 weeks after starting pembrolizumab. These receptors originate from an adult with mismatch repair-deficient cancer.

The chain is built from TRBV5-6 and TRBJ2-7, with 7 bases aligning to TRBD1. The V and J ends lost 5 bases and 3 bases, in that order; junction bases with no gene match: 23. This CDR3 is built from 19 residues. CDR1 and CDR2 (germline): SGHDT, YYEEEE. CDR3 DNA sequence: TGTGCCAGCAGTTCACTCCGGAGACAGGGTGTTCCCCAACTCTACGAGCAGTACTTC. The encoded protein is CASSSLRRQGVPQLYEQYF.

The genes are TRBV10-3 and TRBJ2-3; the D is unclear. In germline, CDR1 is ENHRY, CDR2 SYGVKD. The ends were cut back, 3 bases at V and 3 bases at J, with 10 bases in the middle. There are 14 residues in the CDR3. CDR3 amino acids: CAISEPRRTDTQYF. The CDR3, as DNA: TGTGCCATCAGTGAACCGCGGCGGACAGATACGCAGTATTTT.

J is TRBJ2-3 and V is TRBV9; 8 bases are shared with TRBD1. The germline CDR1 and CDR2 sequences are SGDLS and YYNGEE. The CDR3 sequence is 16 residues long. Trimming took 4 bases from V and 0 from J; bases not matched to a gene: 7. DNA for the CDR3: TGTGCCAGCAGCACGCGGACAGGGATAAGCACAGATACGCAGTATTTT. Its translation is CASSTRTGISTDTQYF. The full variable domain, in which reference TRBV9 and TRBJ2-3 provide the parts outside the CDR3, is DSGVTQTPKHLITATGQRVTLRCSPRSGDLSVYWYQQSLDQGLQFLIQYYNGEERAKGNILERFSAQQFPDLHSELNLSSLELGDSALYFCASSTRTGISTDTQYFGPGTRLTVL.

The chain joins TRBV25-1 to TRBJ1-4, with unresolved D. This CDR3 has 15 residues. Germline V gene sequence: CDR1 MGHDK, CDR2 SYGVNS. With 4 bases removed from V and 0 bases from J, the gap between germline ends came to 9 bases. CDR3 residues: CASSGPSATNEKLFF. CDR3 DNA sequence: TGTGCCAGCAGTGGACCCTCGGCAACTAATGAAAAACTGTTTTTT.

The genes are TRBV6-1 and TRBJ2-7; no clear D gene. Germline CDR1 and CDR2: MNHNS and SASEGT. This CDR3 is 13 amino acids long. The ends were cut back, 6 bases at V and 0 bases at J, with 9 bases in the middle. This CDR3 is CASSRALSYEQYF. CDR3 DNA: TGTGCCAGCAGCCGGGCGCTCTCCTACGAGCAGTACTTC.